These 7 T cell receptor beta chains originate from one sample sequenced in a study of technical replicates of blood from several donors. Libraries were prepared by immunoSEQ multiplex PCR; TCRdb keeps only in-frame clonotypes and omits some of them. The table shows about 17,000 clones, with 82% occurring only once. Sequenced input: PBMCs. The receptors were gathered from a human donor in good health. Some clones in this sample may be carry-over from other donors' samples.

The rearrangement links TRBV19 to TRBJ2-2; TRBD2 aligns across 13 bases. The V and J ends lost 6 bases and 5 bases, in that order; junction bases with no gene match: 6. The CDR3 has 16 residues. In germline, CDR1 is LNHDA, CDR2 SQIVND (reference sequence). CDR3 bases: TGTGCCAGTAGGTCCACTAGCGGGAGGGTAACCGGGGAGCTGTTTTTT. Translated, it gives CASRSTSGRVTGELFF.

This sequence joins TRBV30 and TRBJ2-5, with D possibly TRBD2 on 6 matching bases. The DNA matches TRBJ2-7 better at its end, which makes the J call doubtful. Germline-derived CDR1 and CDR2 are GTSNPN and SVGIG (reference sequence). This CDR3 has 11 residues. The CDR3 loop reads CAWGGFDEQYF. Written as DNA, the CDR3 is TGTGCCTGGGGGGGGTTCGACGAGCAGTACTTC.

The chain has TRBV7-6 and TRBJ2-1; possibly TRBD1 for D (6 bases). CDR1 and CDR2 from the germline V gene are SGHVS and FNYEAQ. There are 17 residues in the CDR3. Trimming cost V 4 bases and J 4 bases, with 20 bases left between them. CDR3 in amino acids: CASSSLSRQDLYNEQFF. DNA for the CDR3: TGTGCCAGCAGCTCACTTTCCCGACAGGATCTATACAATGAGCAGTTCTTC.

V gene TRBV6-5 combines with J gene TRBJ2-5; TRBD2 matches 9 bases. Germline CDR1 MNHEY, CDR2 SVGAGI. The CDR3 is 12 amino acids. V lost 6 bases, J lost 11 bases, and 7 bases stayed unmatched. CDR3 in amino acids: CASSSGTSLQYF. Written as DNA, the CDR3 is TGTGCCAGCAGCTCCGGGACTAGCTTGCAGTACTTC.

CDR3 in DNA: TGTGCCAGCAGCTTTTCAACAGGGACTAATGAAAAACTGTTTTTT. Amino acids: CASSFSTGTNEKLFF. The rearrangement joins TRBV5-4 to TRBJ1-4; D may be TRBD1 (6 bases). The V end was cut by 2 bases, the J end by 2 bases, with 10 bases between. This CDR3 region has 15 residues. Germline V CDR1 and CDR2: SGHNT, YYREEE (reference sequence).

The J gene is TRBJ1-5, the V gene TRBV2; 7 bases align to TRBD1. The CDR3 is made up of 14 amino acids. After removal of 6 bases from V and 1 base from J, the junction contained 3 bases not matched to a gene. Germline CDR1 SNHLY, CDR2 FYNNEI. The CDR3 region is CASRGGGSNQPQHF. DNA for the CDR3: TGTGCCAGCAGAGGGGGCGGCAGCAATCAGCCCCAGCATTTT.

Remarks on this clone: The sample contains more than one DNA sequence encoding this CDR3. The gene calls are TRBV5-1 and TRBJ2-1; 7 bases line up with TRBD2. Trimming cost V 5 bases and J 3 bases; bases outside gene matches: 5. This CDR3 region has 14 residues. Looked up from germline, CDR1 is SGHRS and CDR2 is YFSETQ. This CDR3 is CASSASGGYNEQFF. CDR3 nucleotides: TGCGCCAGCAGTGCTAGCGGAGGCTACAATGAGCAGTTCTTC.